The sequence of this T cell receptor (beta chain) was determined in a study of cytomegalovirus exposure and HLA in healthy donors. Some clones are missing from TCRdb's copy, which holds only in-frame ones; the method was immunoSEQ multiplex PCR. The table includes roughly 330,000 clones, around 87% detected once. Germline CDR1 and CDR2: MGHDK and SYGVNS. Deletions cut 2 bases from V and 0 bases from J, with 14 bases between. This CDR3 is built from 18 residues. The sequenced sample consisted of PBMCs. The sequence derives from a woman in her thirties in good health and CMV-seropositive. J is TRBJ2-6 and V is TRBV25-1; a possible D gene is TRBD1 (5 bases). The CDR3 nucleotides read TGTGCCAGCAGTGAAAATAGGGGCTCCCCCTCTGGGGCCAACGTCCTGACTTTC. Its translation is CASSENRGSPSGANVLTF.